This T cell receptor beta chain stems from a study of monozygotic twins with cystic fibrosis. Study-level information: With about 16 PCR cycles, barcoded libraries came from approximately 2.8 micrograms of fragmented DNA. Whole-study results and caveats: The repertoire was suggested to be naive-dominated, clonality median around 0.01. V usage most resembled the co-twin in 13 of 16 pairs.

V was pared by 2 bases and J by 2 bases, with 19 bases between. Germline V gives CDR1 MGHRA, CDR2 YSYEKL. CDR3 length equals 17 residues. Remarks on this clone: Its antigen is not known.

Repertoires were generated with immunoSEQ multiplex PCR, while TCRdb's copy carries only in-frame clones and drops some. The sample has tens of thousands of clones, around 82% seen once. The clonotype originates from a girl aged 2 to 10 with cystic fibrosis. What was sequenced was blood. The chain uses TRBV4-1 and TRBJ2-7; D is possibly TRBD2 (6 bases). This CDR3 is CASSQSFAGYIAYEQYF. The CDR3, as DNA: TGCGCCAGCAGCCAATCCTTCGCGGGATACATAGCCTACGAGCAGTACTTC.